The clone carrying this T cell receptor (beta chain) has more than one count but fewer than ten. Authors' analysis steps: Quantification of nucleated cells was approximated via reference gene primer amplification. Repertoires were generated with immunoSEQ multiplex PCR, while TCRdb's copy carries only in-frame clones and drops some. V, J and clone size derive from that table, while D and trimming were established from the DNA sequence. Here the sample spans 350,000 or so clones, 87% being singletons. These data originate in a study of blood T cell repertoires in COVID-19. On the study more broadly: Acute and convalescent COVID-19 samples came from the United States, Italy and Spain. Nucleic acid was either cDNA or gDNA, and it came from T cells, B-cell-depleted T cells, or PBMCs.

Seattle-derived patients entered the study during active infection and were followed longitudinally. This CDR3 is 16 amino acids long. Germline loops: CDR1 KGHDR, CDR2 SFDVKD. V dropped 0 bases and J dropped 2; count of bases not matched to a gene: 5. The receptor comes from a woman aged 25 to 39 with COVID-19, enrolled during active disease. Sequenced input: peripheral blood. The chain employs TRBV24-1 and TRBJ2-5; 7 nucleotides match TRBD2. In DNA form, the CDR3 reads TGTGCCACCAGTGATTTGCGGTTCGGGGGGCAAGAGACCCAGTACTTC. This translates into CATSDLRFGGQETQYF.